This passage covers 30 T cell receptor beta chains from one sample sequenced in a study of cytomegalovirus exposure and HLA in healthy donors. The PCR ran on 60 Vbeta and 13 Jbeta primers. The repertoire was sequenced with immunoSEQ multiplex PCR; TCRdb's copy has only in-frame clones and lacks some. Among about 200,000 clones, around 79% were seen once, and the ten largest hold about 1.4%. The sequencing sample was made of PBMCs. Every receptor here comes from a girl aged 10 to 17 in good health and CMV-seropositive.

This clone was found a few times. CDR3 amino acids: CASSGRTGNTEAFF. CDR3 nucleotides: TGTGCCAGCAGTGGTCGGACAGGGAACACTGAAGCTTTCTTT. The chain joins TRBV27 to TRBJ1-1; 7 bases line up with TRBD1. CDR3 length equals 14 residues. The germline V gene has CDR1 MNHEY and CDR2 SMNVEV (reference sequence). With V trimmed by 5 bases and J by 1 base, 4 bases remained unmatched.

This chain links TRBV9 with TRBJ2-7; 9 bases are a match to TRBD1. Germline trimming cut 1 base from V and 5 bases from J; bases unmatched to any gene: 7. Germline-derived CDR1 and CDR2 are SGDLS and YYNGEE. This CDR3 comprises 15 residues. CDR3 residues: CASSVTGTGSNEQYF. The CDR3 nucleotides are TGTGCCAGCAGCGTAACCGGGACAGGGTCCAACGAGCAGTACTTC.

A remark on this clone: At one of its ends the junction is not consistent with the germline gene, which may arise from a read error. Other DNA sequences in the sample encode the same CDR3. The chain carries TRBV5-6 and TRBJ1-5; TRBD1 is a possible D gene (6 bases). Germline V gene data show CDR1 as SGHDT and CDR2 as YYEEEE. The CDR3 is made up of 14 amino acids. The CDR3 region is CASSLQGDNQPQHF. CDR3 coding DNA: TGTGCCAGCAGCTTGCAAGGGGACAATCAGCCTCAGCATTTT.

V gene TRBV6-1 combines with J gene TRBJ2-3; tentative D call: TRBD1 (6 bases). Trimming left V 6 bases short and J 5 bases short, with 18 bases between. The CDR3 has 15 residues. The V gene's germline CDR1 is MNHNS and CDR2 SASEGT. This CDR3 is CASSETGGPVDTQYF. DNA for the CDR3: TGTGCCAGCAGCGAGACTGGGGGCCCAGTAGATACGCAGTATTTT.

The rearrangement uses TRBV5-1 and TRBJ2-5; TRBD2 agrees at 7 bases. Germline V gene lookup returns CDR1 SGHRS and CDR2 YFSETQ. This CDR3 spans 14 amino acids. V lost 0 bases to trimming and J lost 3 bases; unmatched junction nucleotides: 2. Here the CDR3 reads CASSLAGGKETQYF. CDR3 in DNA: TGCGCCAGCAGCTTGGCGGGGGGAAAAGAGACCCAGTACTTC.

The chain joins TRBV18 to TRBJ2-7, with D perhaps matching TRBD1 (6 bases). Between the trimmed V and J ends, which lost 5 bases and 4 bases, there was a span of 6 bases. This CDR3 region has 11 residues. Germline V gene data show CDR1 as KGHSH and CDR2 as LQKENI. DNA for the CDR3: TGTGCCAGCTCAGACAGGTACGAGCAGTACTTC. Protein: CASSDRYEQYF.

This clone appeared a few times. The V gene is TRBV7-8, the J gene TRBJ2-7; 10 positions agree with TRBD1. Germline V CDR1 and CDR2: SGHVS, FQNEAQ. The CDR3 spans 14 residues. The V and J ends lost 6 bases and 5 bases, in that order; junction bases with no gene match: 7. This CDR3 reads CASSWTGTGDEQYF. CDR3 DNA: TGTGCCAGCAGTTGGACCGGGACAGGGGACGAGCAGTACTTC.

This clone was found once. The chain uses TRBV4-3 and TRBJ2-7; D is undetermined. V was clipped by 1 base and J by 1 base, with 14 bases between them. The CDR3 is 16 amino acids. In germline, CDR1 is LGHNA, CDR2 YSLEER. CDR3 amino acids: CASSQVHDLISYEQYF. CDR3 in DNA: TGCGCCAGCAGCCAAGTCCATGACTTGATATCCTACGAGCAGTACTTC.

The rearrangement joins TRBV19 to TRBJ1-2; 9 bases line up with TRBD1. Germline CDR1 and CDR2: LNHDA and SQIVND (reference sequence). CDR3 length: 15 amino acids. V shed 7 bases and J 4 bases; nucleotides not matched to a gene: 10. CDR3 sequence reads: CASKISGTGSYGYTF. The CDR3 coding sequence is TGTGCCAGTAAAATCTCCGGGACAGGGAGCTATGGCTACACCTTC.

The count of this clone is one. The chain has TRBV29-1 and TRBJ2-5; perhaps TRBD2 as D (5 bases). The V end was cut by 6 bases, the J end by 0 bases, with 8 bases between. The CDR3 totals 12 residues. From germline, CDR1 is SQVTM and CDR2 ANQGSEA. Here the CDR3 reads CSVGINQETQYF. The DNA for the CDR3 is TGCAGCGTCGGGATCAACCAAGAGACCCAGTACTTC.

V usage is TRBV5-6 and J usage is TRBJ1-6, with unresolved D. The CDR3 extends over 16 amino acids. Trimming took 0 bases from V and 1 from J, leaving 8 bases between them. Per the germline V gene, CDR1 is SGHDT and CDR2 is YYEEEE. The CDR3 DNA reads TGTGCCAGCAGCTTGGGGAGCGGGTCCTATAATTCACCCCTCCACTTT. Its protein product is CASSLGSGSYNSPLHF. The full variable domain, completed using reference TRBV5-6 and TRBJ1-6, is DAGVTQSPTHLIKTRGQQVTLRCSPKSGHDTVSWYQQALGQGPQFIFQYYEEEERQRGNFPDRFSGHQFPNYSSELNVNALLLGDSALYLCASSLGSGSYNSPLHFGNGTRLTVT.

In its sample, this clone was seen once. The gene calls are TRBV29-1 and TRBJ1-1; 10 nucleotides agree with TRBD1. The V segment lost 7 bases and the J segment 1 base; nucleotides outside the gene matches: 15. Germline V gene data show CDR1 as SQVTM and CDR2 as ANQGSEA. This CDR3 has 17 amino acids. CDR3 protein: CSARQGTGAIGNTEAFF. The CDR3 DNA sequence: TGCAGCGCTAGACAGGGGACAGGGGCTATTGGGAACACTGAAGCTTTCTTT.

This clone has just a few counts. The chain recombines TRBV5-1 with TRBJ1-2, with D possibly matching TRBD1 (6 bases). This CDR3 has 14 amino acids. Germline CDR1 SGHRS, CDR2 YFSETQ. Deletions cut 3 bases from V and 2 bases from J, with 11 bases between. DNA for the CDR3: TGCGCCAGCAGCTCCGGGACACTCAACTATGGCTACACCTTC. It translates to CASSSGTLNYGYTF.

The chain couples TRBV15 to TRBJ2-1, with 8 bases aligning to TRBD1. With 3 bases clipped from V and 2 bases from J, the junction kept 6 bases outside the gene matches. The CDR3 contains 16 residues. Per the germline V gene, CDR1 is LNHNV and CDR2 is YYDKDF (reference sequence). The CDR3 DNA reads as TGTGCCACCAGCAGGCCCCCGACAGGGGCCTACAATGAGCAGTTCTTC. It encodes CATSRPPTGAYNEQFF.

CDR3 loop: CASSILGQGDFNEQFF. The CDR3 bases are TGTGCCAGTAGTATCCTGGGACAGGGGGATTTCAATGAGCAGTTCTTC. The chain combines TRBV19 with TRBJ2-1; 11 nucleotides align to TRBD1. The CDR3 runs 16 residues. Germline loops: CDR1 LNHDA, CDR2 SQIVND (reference sequence). V was clipped by 3 bases and J by 6 bases; unmatched bases: 7.

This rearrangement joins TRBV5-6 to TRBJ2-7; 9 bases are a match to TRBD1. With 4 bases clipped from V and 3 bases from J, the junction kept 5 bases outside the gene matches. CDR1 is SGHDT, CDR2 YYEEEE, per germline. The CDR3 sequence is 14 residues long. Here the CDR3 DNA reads TGTGCCAGCAGCCAGGGACAGGGCTACTACGAGCAGTACTTC. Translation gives CASSQGQGYYEQYF.

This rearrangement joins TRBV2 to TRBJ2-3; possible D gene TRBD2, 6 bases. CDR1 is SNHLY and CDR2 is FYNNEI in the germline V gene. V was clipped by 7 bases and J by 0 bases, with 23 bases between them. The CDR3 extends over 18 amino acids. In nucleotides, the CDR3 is TGTGCCAGCAAATGGGGCGGGGCGACGGTTCTTAGCACAGATACGCAGTATTTT. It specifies CASKWGGATVLSTDTQYF.

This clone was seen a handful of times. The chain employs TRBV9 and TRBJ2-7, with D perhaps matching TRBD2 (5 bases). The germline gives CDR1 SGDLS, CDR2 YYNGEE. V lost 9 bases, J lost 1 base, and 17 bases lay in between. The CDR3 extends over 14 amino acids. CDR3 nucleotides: TGTGCCAATCAGAGGGCGCAGCCTTCCTACGAGCAGTACTTC. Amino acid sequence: CANQRAQPSYEQYF.

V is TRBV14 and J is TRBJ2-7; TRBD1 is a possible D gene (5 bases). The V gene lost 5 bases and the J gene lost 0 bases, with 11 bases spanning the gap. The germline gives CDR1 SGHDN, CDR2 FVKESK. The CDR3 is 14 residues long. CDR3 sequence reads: CASSWTLSSYEQYF. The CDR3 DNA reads TGTGCCAGCAGCTGGACACTAAGCTCCTACGAGCAGTACTTC.

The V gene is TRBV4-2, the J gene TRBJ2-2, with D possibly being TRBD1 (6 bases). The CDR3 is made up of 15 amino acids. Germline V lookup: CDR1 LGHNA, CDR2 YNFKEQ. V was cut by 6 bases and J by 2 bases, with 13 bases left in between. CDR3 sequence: CASRPDRLNTGELFF. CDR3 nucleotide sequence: TGTGCCAGCAGACCCGACAGGCTAAACACCGGGGAGCTGTTTTTT.

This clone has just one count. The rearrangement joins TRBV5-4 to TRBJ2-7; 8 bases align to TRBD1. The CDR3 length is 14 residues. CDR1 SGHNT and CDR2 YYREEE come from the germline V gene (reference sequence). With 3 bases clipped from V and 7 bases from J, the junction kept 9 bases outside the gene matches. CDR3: CASSSRQGAREQYF. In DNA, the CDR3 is TGTGCCAGCAGCTCCAGGCAGGGGGCACGGGAGCAGTACTTC.

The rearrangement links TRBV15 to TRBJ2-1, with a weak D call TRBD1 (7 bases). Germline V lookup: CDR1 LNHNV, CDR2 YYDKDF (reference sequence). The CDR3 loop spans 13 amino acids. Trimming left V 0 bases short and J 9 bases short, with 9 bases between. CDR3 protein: CATSRDQGGEQFF. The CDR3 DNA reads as TGTGCCACCAGCAGAGATCAGGGGGGTGAGCAGTTCTTC.

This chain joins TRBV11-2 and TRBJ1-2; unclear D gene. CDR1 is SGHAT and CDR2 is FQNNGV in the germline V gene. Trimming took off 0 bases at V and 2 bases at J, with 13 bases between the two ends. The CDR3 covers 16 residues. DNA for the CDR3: TGTGCCAGCAGCTTAGAACCATGGGCATCCAACTATGGCTACACCTTC. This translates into CASSLEPWASNYGYTF.

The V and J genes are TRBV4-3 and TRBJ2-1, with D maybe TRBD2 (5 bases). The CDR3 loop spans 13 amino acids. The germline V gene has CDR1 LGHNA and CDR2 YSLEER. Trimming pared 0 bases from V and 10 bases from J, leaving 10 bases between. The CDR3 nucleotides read TGCGCCAGCAGCCAAGACGGGGTTTTCGAGCAGTTCTTC. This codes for CASSQDGVFEQFF.

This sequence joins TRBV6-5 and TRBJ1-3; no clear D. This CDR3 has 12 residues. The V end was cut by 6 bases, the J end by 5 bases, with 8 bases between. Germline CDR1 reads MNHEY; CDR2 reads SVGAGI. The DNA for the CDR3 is TGTGCCAGCAGCCGCGATAGAAACACCATATATTTT. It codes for CASSRDRNTIYF.

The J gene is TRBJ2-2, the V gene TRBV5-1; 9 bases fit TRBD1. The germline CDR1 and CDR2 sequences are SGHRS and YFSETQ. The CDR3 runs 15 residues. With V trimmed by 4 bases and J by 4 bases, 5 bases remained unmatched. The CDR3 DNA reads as TGCGCCAGCAGCCCGGACAGGGGAGTCACCGGGGAGCTGTTTTTT. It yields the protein CASSPDRGVTGELFF.

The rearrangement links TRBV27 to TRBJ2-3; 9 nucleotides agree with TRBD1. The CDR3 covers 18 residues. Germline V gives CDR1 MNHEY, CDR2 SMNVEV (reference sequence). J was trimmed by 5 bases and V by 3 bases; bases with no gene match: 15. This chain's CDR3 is CASSFYLPGTGLGDTQYF. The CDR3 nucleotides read TGTGCCAGCAGTTTTTATCTCCCCGGGACAGGGCTGGGAGATACGCAGTATTTT.

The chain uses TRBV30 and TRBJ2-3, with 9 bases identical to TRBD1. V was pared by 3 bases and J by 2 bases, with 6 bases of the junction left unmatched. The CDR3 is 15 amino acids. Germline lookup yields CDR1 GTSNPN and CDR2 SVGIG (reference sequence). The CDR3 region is CAWRFGDRDTDTQYF. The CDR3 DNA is TGTGCCTGGAGGTTCGGGGACAGGGACACAGATACGCAGTATTTT.

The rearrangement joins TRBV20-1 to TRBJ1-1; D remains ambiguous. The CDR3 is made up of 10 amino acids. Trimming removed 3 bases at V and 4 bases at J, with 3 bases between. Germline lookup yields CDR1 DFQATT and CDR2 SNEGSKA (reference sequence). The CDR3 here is CSARRTEAFF. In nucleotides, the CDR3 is TGCAGTGCTAGGCGCACTGAAGCTTTCTTT.

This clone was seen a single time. The CDR3 reads CAISRGAFTEAFF. The CDR3 nucleotides are TGTGCCATCAGTCGGGGGGCATTCACTGAAGCTTTCTTT. The chain uses TRBV10-3 and TRBJ1-1, with TRBD1 as a possible D gene (6 bases). Germline lookup yields CDR1 ENHRY and CDR2 SYGVKD. Trimming left V 5 bases short and J 4 bases short, with 11 bases between. The CDR3 is made up of 13 amino acids.